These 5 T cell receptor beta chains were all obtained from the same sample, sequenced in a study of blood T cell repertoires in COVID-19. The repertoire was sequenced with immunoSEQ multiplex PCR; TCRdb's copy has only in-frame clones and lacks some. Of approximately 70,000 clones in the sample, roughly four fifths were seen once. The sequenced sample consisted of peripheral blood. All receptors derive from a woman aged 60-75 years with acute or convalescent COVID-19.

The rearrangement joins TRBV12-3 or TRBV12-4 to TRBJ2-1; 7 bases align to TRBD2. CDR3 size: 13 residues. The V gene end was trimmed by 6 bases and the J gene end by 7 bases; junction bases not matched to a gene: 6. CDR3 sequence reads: CASRRIGGNEQFF. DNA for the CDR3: TGTGCCAGCAGAAGAATCGGGGGGAATGAGCAGTTCTTC.

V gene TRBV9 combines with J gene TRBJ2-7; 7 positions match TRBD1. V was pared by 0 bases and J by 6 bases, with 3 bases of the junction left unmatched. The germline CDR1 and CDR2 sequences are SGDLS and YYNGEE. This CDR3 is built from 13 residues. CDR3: CASSVEGAREQYF. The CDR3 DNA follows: TGTGCCAGCAGCGTAGAGGGGGCCCGCGAGCAGTACTTC.

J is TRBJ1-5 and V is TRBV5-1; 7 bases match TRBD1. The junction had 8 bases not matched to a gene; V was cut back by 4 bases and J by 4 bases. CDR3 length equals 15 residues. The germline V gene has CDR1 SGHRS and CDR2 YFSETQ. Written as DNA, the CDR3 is TGCGCCAGCAGCCTCGGGACAGCCGAGAATCAGCCCCAGCATTTT. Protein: CASSLGTAENQPQHF. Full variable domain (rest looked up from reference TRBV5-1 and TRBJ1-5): KAGVTQTPRYLIKTRGQQVTLSCSPISGHRSVSWYQQTPGQGLQFLFEYFSETQRNKGNFPGRFSGRQFSNSRSEMNVSTLELGDSALYLCASSLGTAENQPQHFGDGTRLSIL.

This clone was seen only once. The CDR3 sequence: CASILQGRLNTEAFF. CDR3 DNA: TGTGCCAGCATCCTACAGGGGCGGTTAAACACTGAAGCTTTCTTT. The chain combines TRBV7-3 with TRBJ1-1, with 7 bases that match TRBD1. This CDR3 spans 15 amino acids. Germline V gives CDR1 SGHTA, CDR2 FQGTGA. V lost 7 bases, J lost 2 bases, and 10 bases stayed unmatched.

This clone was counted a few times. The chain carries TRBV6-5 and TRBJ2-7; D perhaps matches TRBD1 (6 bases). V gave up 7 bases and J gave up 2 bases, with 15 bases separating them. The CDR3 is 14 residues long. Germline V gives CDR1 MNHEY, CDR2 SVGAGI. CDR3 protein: CASTFGQGTYEQYF. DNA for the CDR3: TGTGCCAGCACTTTTGGCCAGGGGACCTACGAGCAGTACTTC.